Listed below are T cell receptor beta chains from one sample, sequenced in a study of T cells in Graves' hyperthyroidism and ophthalmopathy. TCRdb fed the multiplex PCR reads into MiXCR, producing one record per CDR3 protein. The repertoire holds fewer than 750,000 distinct CDR3 sequences, with roughly 15% as singletons. The sequenced sample consisted of blood. These receptors came from a woman between 45 and 65 years old with Graves' ophthalmopathy. Both conserved end residues are part of each CDR3. A D gene is named only where the DNA matches it firmly. Expanded clones are given a class, and other clones once, few, many or no size at all.

d_gene	abundance	j_gene	v_gene	CDR3aa	CDR3nt
TRBD1	few	TRBJ2-7	TRBV19	CASTVTGTDEQYF	TGTGCCAGTACTGTGACAGGGACGGACGAGCAGTACTTC
NA	many	TRBJ1-2	TRBV12-3/TRBV12-4	CASSPDGANYGYTF	TGTGCCAGCAGCCCCGACGGAGCTAACTATGGCTACACCTTC
NA	many	TRBJ2-3	TRBV6-2/TRBV6-3	CASSYFRTTDTQYF	TGTGCCAGCAGTTATTTTCGGACAACAGATACGCAGTATTTT
NA	many	TRBJ2-4	TRBV20-1	CSARDPGSNIQYF	TGCAGTGCTAGAGATCCGGGGTCCAACATTCAGTACTTC
NA	many	TRBJ2-7	TRBV5-4	CASSPVGENEQYF	TGTGCCAGCAGCCCGGTGGGAGAGAACGAGCAGTACTTC
TRBD1	few	TRBJ2-3	TRBV4-3	CASSQQGQGTNTQYF	TGCGCCAGCAGCCAACAGGGACAGGGCACAAATACGCAGTATTTT
TRBD1	NA	TRBJ1-1	TRBV20-1	CSVRTGGANEAFF	TGCAGTGTACGGACAGGGGGCGCGAATGAAGCTTTCTTT
NA	many	TRBJ2-5	TRBV7-2	CASSFRGAIETQYF	TGTGCCAGCAGCTTTAGGGGGGCAATAGAGACCCAGTACTTC
NA	many	TRBJ2-7	TRBV11-2	CASSLVADSYEQYF	TGTGCCAGCAGCTTAGTCGCCGACTCCTACGAGCAGTACTTC
TRBD2	few	TRBJ2-1	TRBV5-1	CASSFMGTSVGEQFF	TGCGCCAGCAGCTTTATGGGGACTAGCGTGGGTGAGCAGTTCTTC
NA	many	TRBJ1-2	TRBV30	CAWSVLAGGGYTF	TGTGCCTGGAGTGTACTGGCAGGAGGCGGCTACACCTTC
NA	many	TRBJ2-1	TRBV5-1	CASSLNRFEQFF	TGCGCCAGCAGCTTGAATCGTTTTGAGCAGTTCTTC
NA	NA	TRBJ1-1	TRBV12-3/TRBV12-4	CASRRLRGANGGNTEAFF	TGTGCCAGCAGGCGCTTGCGCGGGGCAAACGGTGGGAACACTGAAGCTTTCTTT
TRBD1	NA	TRBJ2-2	TRBV9	CASSVLGTVQPPHGDPNTGELFF	TGTGCCAGCAGCGTACTAGGGACAGTCCAACCACCCCACGGGGACCCCAACACCGGGGAGCTGTTTTTT
NA	NA	TRBJ2-2	TRBV6-1	CASSWGDARSGELFF	TGTGCCAGCAGTTGGGGGGACGCAAGGTCCGGGGAGCTGTTTTTT
TRBD1	NA	TRBJ1-5	TRBV19	CASRWDRGLIGNQPQHF	TGTGCCAGTAGATGGGACAGGGGATTGATAGGCAATCAGCCCCAGCATTTT
TRBD1	few	TRBJ2-7	TRBV5-4	CASSQGQGRDEQYF	TGTGCCAGCAGCCAAGGACAGGGGAGAGACGAGCAGTACTTC
NA	many	TRBJ1-5	TRBV6-2/TRBV6-3	CATHRTFGNQPQHF	TGTGCCACCCACCGGACCTTCGGAAATCAGCCCCAGCATTTT
NA	few	TRBJ2-7	TRBV6-2/TRBV6-3	CASSYNLGGIFHEQYF	TGTGCCAGCAGTTACAATCTTGGGGGCATATTCCACGAGCAGTACTTC
TRBD2	many	TRBJ2-2	TRBV5-1	CASSSLAGRNTGELFF	TGCGCCAGCAGCTCCTTAGCGGGCCGGAACACCGGGGAGCTGTTTTTT
NA	once	TRBJ2-1	TRBV5-8	CASNNNPMDRGLVDEQFF	TGTGCCAGCAACAACAACCCGATGGACAGAGGCTTAGTGGATGAGCAGTTCTTC
TRBD1	many	TRBJ1-6	TRBV11-2	CASSVQGRTDSPLHF	TGTGCCAGCAGCGTACAGGGGAGAACTGATTCACCCCTCCACTTT
TRBD2	NA	TRBJ2-3	TRBV20-1	CSAHGTSGSSDTQYF	TGCAGTGCCCATGGGACTAGCGGGAGCTCAGATACGCAGTATTTT
NA	many	TRBJ2-3	TRBV5-8	CASSGGPVTSTDTQYF	TGTGCCAGCAGCGGTGGGCCTGTCACTAGCACAGATACGCAGTATTTT
TRBD2	NA	TRBJ2-3	TRBV7-9	CASSLDFGRARYF	TGTGCCAGCAGCTTAGATTTCGGGAGGGCCAGGTATTTT
NA	NA	TRBJ1-2	TRBV3-1	CASSTRTAPTHGYTF	TGTGCCAGCAGCACGCGGACGGCCCCCACCCATGGCTACACCTTC
NA	many	TRBJ1-2	TRBV12-3/TRBV12-4	CASSSGGLDGYTF	TGTGCCAGCAGTTCAGGTGGTTTGGATGGCTACACCTTC
TRBD2	many	TRBJ2-1	TRBV5-1	CASSLMSGSYNEQFF	TGCGCCAGCAGCTTGATGAGCGGGAGCTACAATGAGCAGTTCTTC